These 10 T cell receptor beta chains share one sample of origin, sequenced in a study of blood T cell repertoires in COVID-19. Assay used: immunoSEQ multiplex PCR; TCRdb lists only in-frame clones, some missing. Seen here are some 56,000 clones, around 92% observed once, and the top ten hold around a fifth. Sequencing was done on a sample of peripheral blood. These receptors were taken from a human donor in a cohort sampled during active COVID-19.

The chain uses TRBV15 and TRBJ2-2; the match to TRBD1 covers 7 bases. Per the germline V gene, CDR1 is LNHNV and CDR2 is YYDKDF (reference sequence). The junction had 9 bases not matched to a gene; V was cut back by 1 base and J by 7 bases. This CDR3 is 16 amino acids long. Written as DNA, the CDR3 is TGTGCCACCAGCAGAGCGACAGGGATAAGGAGCGGGGAGCTGTTTTTT. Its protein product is CATSRATGIRSGELFF. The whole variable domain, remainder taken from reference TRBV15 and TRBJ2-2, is DAMVIQNPRYQVTQFGKPVTLSCSQTLNHNVMYWYQQKSSQAPKLLFHYYDKDFNNEADTPDNFQSRRPNTSFCFLDIRSPGLGDTAMYLCATSRATGIRSGELFFGEGSRLTVL.

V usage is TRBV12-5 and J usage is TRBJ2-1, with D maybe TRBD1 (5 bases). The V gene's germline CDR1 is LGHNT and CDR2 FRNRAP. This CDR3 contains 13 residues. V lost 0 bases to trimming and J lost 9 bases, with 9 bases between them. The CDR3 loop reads CASGLVGRGEQFF. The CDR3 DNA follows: TGTGCTAGTGGTTTGGTAGGAAGGGGTGAGCAGTTCTTC.

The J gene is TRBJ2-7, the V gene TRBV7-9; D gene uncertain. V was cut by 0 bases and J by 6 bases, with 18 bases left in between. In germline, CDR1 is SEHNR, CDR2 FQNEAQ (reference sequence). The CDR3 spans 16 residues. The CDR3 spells CASSLAKPRSPPEQYF. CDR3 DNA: TGTGCCAGCAGCTTAGCGAAGCCTCGATCTCCTCCCGAGCAGTACTTC.

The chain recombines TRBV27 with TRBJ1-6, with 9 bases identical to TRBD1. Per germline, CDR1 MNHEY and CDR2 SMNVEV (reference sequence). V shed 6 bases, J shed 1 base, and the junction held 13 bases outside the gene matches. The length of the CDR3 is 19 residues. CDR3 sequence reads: CASSRGTGRTRSYNSPLHF. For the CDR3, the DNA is TGTGCCAGCAGCCGAGGGACAGGGCGAACCCGGTCCTATAATTCACCCCTCCACTTT.

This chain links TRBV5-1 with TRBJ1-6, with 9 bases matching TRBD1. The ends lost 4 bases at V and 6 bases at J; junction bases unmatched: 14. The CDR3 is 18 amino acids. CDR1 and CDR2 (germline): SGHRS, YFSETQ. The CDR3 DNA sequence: TGCGCCAGCAGCGTGGAACCACAGGGGGCAGCTAGTAATTCACCCCTCCACTTT. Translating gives CASSVEPQGAASNSPLHF. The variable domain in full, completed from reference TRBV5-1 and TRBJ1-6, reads KAGVTQTPRYLIKTRGQQVTLSCSPISGHRSVSWYQQTPGQGLQFLFEYFSETQRNKGNFPGRFSGRQFSNSRSEMNVSTLELGDSALYLCASSVEPQGAASNSPLHFGNGTRLTVT.

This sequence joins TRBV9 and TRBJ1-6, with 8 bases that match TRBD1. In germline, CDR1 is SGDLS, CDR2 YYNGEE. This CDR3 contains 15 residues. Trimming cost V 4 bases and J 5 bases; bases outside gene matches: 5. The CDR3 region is CASSRQGFNNSPLHF. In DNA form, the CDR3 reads TGTGCCAGCAGCAGACAGGGGTTCAATAATTCACCCCTCCACTTT.

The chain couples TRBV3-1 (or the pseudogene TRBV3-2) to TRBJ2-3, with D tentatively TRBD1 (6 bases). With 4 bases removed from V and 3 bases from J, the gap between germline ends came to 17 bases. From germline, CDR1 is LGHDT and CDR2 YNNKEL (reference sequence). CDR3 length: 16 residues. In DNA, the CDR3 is TGTGCCAGCAGCCCTCGAAACAGGGTCAGGACAGATACGCAGTATTTT. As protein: CASSPRNRVRTDTQYF.

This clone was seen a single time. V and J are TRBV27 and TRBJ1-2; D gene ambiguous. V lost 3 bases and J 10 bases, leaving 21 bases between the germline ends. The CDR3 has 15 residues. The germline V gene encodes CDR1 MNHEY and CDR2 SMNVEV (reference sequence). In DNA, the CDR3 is TGTGCCAGCAGTTTTGGTAGGAGACCGGTAGCTTCCTACACCTTC. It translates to CASSFGRRPVASYTF.

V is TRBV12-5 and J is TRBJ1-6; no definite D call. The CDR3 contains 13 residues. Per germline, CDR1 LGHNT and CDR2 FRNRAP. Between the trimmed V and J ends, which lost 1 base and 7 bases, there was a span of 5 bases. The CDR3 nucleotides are TGTGCTAGTGGTTTGGGGGCCAATTCACCCCTCCACTTT. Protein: CASGLGANSPLHF.

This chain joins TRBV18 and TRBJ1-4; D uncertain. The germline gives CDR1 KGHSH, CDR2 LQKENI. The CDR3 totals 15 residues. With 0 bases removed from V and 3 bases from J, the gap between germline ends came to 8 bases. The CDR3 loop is CASSPPRKPNEKLFF. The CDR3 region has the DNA TGTGCCAGCTCACCACCGAGGAAACCTAATGAAAAACTGTTTTTT.